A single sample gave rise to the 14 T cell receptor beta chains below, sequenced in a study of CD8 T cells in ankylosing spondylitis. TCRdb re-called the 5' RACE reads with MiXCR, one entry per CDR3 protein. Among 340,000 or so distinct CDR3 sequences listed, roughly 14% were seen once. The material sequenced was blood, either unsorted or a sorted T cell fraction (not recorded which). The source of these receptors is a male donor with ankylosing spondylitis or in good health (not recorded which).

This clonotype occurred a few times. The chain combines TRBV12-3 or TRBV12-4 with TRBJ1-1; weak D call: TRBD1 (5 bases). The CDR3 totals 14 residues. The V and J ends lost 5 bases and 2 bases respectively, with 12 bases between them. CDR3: CASSPPGRNTEAFF. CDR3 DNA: TGTGCCAGCAGTCCGCCGGGACGCAACACTGAAGCTTTCTTT.

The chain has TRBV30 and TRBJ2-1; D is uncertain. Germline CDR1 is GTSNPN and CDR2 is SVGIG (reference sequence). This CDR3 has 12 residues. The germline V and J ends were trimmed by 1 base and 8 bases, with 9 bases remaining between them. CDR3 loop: CAWSGNFDEQFF. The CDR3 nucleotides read TGTGCCTGGAGTGGAAATTTCGATGAGCAGTTCTTC.

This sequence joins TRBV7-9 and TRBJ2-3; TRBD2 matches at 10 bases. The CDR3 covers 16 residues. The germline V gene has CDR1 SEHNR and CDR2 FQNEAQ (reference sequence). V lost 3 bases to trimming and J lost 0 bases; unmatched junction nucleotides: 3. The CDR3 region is CASSFATSGSTDTQYF. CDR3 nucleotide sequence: TGTGCCAGCAGCTTCGCGACTAGCGGGAGCACAGATACGCAGTATTTT.

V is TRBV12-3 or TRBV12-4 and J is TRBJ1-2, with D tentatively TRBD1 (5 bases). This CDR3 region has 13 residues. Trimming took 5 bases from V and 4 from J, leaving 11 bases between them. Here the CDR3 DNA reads TGTGCCAGCAGTAACCAGGGCAGCTATGGCTACACCTTC. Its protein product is CASSNQGSYGYTF.

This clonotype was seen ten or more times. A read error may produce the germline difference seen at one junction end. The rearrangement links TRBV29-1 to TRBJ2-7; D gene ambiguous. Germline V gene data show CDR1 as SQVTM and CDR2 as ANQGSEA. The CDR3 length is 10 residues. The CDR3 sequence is CSVGDSIWDF. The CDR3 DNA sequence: TGCAGCGTTGGTGACTCCATCTGGGACTTC.

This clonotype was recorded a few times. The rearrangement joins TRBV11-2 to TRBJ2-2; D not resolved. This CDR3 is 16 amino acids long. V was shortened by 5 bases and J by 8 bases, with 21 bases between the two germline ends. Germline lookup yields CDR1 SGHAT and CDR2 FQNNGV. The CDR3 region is CASSPLAQIVRGELFF. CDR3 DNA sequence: TGTGCCAGCAGCCCCCTGGCGCAAATAGTAAGGGGGGAGCTGTTTTTT.

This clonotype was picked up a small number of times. For the CDR3, the DNA is TGCGCCGAAGGGGGTCGGCCCACCTACGAGCAGTACTTC. Translating it yields CAEGGRPTYEQYF. The genes are TRBV5-1 and TRBJ2-7, with TRBD1 as a possible D gene (6 bases). The ends were cut back, 10 bases at V and 2 bases at J, with 16 bases in the middle. The CDR3 consists of 13 residues. Per germline, CDR1 SGHRS and CDR2 YFSETQ.

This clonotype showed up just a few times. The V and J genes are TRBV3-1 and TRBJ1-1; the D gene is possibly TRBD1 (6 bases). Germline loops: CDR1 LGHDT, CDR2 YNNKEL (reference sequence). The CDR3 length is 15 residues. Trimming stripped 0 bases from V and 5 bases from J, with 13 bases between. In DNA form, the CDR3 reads TGTGCCAGCAGCCAAGACGCCTCAGGGGCAACTGAAGCTTTCTTT. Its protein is CASSQDASGATEAFF. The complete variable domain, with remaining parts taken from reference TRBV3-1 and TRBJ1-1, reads DTAVSQTPKYLVTQMGNDKSIKCEQNLGHDTMYWYKQDSKKFLKIMFSYNNKELIINETVPNRFSPKSPDKAHLNLHINSLELGDSAVYFCASSQDASGATEAFFGQGTRLTVV.

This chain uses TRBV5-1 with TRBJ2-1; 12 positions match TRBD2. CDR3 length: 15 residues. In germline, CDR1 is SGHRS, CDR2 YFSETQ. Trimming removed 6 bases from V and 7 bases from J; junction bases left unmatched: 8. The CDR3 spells CASTLAGGPQNEQFF. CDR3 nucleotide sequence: TGCGCCAGCACTCTAGCGGGGGGGCCCCAAAATGAGCAGTTCTTC.

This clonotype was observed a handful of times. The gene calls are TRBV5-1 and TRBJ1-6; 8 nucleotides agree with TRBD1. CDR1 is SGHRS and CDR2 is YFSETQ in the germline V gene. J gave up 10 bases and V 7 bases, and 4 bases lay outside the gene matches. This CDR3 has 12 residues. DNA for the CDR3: TGCGCCAGCTCAACAGGGGGGTCACCCCTCCACTTT. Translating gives CASSTGGSPLHF.

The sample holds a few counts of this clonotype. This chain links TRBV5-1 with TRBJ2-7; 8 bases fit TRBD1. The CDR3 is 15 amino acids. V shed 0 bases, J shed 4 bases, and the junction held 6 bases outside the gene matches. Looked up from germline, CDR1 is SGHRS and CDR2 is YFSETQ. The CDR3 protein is CASSLGGTGEYEQYF. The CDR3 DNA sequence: TGCGCCAGCAGCTTGGGAGGGACAGGAGAATACGAGCAGTACTTC.

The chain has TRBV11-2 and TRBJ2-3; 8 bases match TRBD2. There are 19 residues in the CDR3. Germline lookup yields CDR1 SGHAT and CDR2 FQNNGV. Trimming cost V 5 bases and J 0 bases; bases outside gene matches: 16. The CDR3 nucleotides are TGTGCCAGCAGCCCGACCGGGACTAGAATTTCCTCTAGCACAGATACGCAGTATTTT. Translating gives CASSPTGTRISSSTDTQYF.

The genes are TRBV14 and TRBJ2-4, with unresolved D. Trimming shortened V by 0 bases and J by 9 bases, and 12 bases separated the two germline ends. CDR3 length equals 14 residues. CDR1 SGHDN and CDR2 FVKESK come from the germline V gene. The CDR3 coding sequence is TGTGCCAGCAGCCAAGATCGAGTAGATGGCATTCAGTACTTC. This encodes CASSQDRVDGIQYF.

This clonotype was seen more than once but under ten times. In DNA, the CDR3 is TGTGCCACCAGCATCCGGTCTTCTAGGGAGCAGTACTTC. Amino acid sequence: CATSIRSSREQYF. The chain carries TRBV15 and TRBJ2-7; D not resolved. The CDR3 extends over 13 amino acids. Germline CDR1 LNHNV, CDR2 YYDKDF (reference sequence). The V end was cut by 4 bases, the J end by 7 bases, with 14 bases between.